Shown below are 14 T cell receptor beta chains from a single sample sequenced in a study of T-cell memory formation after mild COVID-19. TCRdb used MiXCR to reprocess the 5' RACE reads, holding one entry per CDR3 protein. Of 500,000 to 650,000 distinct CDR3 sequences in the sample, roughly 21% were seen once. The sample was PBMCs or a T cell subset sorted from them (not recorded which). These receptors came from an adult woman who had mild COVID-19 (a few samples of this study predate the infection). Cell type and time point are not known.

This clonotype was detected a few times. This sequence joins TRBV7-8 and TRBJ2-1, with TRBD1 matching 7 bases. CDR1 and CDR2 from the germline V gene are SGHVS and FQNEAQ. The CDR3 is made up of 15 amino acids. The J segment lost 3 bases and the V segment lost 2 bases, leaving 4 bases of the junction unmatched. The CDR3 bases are TGTGCCAGCAGCTTACTAGGGGGCGACTACAATGAGCAGTTCTTC. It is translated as CASSLLGGDYNEQFF.

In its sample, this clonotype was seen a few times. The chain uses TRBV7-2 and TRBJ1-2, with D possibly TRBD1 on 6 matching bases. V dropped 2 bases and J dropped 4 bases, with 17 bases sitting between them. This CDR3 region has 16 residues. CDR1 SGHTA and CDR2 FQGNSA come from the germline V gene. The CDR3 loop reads CASSLSGTPGSYGYTF. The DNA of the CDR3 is TGTGCCAGCAGCTTAAGCGGGACACCCGGCAGCTATGGCTACACCTTC.

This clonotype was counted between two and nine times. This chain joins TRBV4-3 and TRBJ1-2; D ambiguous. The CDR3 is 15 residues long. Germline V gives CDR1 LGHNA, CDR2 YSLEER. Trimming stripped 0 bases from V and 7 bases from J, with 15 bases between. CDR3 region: CASSQDGRVNGGYTF. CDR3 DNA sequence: TGCGCCAGCAGCCAAGATGGACGAGTGAATGGTGGCTACACCTTC.

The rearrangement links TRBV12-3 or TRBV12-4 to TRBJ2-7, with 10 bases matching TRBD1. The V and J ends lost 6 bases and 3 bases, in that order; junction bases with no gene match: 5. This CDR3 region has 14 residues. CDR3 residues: CASSQGDRGYEQYF. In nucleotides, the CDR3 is TGTGCCAGCAGCCAAGGGGACAGGGGCTACGAGCAGTACTTC.

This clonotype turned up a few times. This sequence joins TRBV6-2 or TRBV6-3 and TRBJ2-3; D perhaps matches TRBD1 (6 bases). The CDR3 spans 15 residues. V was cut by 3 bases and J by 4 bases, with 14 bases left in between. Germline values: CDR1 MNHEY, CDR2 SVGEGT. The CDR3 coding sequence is TGTGCCAGCAGTTATACAGGGTTGAGCTCAGATACGCAGTATTTT. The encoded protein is CASSYTGLSSDTQYF.

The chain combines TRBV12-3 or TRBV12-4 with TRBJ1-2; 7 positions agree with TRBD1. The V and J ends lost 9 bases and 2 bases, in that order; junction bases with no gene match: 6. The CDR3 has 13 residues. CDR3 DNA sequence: TGTGCCAGTCGGGACAGATTGAACTATGGCTACACCTTC. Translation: CASRDRLNYGYTF.

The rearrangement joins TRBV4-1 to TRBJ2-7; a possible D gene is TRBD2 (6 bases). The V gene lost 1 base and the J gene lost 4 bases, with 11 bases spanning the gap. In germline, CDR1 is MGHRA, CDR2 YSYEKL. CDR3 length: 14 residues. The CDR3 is CASSQAESGYEQYF. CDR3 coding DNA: TGCGCCAGCAGCCAAGCAGAAAGCGGGTACGAGCAGTACTTC.

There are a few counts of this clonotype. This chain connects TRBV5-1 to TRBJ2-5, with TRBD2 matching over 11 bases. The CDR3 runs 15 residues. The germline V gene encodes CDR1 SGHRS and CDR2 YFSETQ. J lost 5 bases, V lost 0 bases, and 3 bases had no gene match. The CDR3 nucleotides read TGCGCCAGCAGCTTGGCAGTAGCGGGAGGGGAGACCCAGTACTTC. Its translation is CASSLAVAGGETQYF.

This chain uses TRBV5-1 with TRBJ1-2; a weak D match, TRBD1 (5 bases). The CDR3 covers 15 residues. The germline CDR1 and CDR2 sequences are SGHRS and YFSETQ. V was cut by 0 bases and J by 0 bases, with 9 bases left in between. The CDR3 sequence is CASSLAGASNYGYTF. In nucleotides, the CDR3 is TGCGCCAGCAGCTTGGCCGGGGCCTCTAACTATGGCTACACCTTC. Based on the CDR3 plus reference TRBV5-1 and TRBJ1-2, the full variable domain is KAGVTQTPRYLIKTRGQQVTLSCSPISGHRSVSWYQQTPGQGLQFLFEYFSETQRNKGNFPGRFSGRQFSNSRSEMNVSTLELGDSALYLCASSLAGASNYGYTFGSGTRLTVV.

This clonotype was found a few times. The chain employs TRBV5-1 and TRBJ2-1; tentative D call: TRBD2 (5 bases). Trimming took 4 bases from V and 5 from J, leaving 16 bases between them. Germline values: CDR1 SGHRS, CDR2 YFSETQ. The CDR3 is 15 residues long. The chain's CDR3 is CASSPEVEQNNEQFF. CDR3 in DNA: TGCGCCAGCAGCCCGGAGGTGGAACAGAACAATGAGCAGTTCTTC.

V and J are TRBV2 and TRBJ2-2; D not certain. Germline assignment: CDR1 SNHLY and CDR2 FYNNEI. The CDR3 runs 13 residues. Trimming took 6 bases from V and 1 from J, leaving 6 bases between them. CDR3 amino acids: CASRRWNTGELFF. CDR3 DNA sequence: TGTGCCAGCAGGCGGTGGAACACCGGGGAGCTGTTTTTT. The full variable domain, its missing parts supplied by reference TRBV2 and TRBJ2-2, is EPEVTQTPSHQVTQMGQEVILRCVPISNHLYFYWYRQILGQKVEFLVSFYNNEISEKSEIFDDQFSVERPDGSNFTLKIRSTKLEDSAMYFCASRRWNTGELFFGEGSRLTVL.

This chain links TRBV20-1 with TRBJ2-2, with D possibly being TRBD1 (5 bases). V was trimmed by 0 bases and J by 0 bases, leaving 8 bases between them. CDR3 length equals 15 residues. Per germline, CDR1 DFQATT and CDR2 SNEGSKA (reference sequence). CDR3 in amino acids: CSARDGRANTGELFF. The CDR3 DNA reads TGCAGTGCTAGAGATGGCAGGGCGAACACCGGGGAGCTGTTTTTT.

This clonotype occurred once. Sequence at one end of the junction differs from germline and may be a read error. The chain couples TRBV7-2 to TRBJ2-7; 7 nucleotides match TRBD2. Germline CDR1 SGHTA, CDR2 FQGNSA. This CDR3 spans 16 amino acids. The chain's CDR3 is CASSLGAAGVKYDQYF. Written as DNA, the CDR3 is TGTGCCAGCAGCTTAGGGGCGGCGGGAGTAAAGTACGACCAGTACTTC.

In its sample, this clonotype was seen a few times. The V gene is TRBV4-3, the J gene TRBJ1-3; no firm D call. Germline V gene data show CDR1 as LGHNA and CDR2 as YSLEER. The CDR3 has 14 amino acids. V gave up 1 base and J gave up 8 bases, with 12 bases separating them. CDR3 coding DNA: TGCGCCAGCAGCCAAGGGGCCCCATCCCACACCATATATTTT. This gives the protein CASSQGAPSHTIYF.